These 2 T cell receptor beta chains share one sample of origin, sequenced in a study of blood T cell repertoires in COVID-19 (dated by TCRdb to the early 2020s). Library preparation used the immunoSEQ multiplex PCR assay. Not all clones reach the TCRdb copy of this immuneACCESS table, which keeps in-frame sequences only. Checked studies attribute under half of the gap to unresolved V genes and leave the rest unexplained. This sample lists about 87,000 clones; approximately 83% were detected once. The top ten constitute approximately 2.3% of the sample. Sequencing used peripheral blood. Receptor source: a woman aged 70 to 79 with acute or convalescent COVID-19.

This clone was seen only once. The junction departs from the called germline gene at one end, perhaps through a read error. J is TRBJ2-2 and V is TRBV2; 10 bases align to TRBD1. The CDR3 totals 16 residues. Germline CDR1 reads SNHLY; CDR2 reads FYNNEI. The CDR3 DNA sequence: TGTGCCAGCAGGGAAGCCGGGACAGGGGAGACCGGGGAGCTGTTTTTT. Its protein product is CASREAGTGETGELFF.

This sequence joins TRBV18 and TRBJ2-2, with D possibly being TRBD1 (5 bases). This CDR3 contains 16 residues. Germline assignment: CDR1 KGHSH and CDR2 LQKENI. With 6 bases removed from V and 1 base from J, the gap between germline ends came to 15 bases. The CDR3 DNA reads TGTGCCAGCTCGGAATCTGGACAAGAGAACACCGGGGAGCTGTTTTTT. This sequence encodes CASSESGQENTGELFF.